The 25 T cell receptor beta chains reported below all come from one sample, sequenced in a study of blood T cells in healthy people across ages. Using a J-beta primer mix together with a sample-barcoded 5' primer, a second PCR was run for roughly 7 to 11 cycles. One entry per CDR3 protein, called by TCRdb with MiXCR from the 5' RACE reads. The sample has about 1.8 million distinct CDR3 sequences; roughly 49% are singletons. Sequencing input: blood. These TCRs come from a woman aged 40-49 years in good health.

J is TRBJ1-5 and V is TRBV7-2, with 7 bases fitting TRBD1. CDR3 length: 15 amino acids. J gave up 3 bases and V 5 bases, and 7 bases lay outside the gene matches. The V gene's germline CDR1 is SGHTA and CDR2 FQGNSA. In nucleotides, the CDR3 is TGTGCCAGCAGCGATCGACAGGGTAACAATCAGCCCCAGCATTTT. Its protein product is CASSDRQGNNQPQHF.

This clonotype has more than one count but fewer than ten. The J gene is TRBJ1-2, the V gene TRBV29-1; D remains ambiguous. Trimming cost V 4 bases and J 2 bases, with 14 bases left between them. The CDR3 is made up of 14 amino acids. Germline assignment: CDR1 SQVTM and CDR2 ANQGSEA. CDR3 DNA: TGCAGCGTTGTCCCACCCGGGAGGAACTATGGCTACACCTTC. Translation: CSVVPPGRNYGYTF.

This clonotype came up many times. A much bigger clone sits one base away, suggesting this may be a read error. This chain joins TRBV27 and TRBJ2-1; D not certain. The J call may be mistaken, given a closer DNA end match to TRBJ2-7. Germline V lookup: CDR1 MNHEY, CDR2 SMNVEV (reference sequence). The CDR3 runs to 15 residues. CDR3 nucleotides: TGTGCCAGCAGTTTATCGGTCAGCTCCTACAATGAGCAGTACTTC. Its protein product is CASSLSVSSYNEQYF.

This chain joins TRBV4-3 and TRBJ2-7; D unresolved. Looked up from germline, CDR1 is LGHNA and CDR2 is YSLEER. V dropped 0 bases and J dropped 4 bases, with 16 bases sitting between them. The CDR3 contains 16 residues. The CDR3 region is CASSQDPAPAPYEQYF. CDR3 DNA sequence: TGCGCCAGCAGCCAAGACCCAGCCCCGGCCCCTTACGAGCAGTACTTC.

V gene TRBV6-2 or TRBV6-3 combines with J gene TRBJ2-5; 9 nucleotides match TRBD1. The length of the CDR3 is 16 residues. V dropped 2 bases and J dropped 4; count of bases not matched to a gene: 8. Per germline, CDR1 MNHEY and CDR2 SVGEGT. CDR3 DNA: TGTGCCAGCAGTTACCTACCGGGACAGGGCGCAGAGACCCAGTACTTC. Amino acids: CASSYLPGQGAETQYF.

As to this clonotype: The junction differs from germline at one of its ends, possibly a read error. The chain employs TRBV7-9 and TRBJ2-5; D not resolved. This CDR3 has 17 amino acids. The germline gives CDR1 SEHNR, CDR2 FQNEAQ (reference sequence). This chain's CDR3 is CASSFPLEALVQETLYF. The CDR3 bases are TGTGCCAGCAGCTTCCCTCTTGAGGCCCTGGTCCAAGAGACCCTGTACTTC. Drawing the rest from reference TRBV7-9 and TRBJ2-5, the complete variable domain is DTGVSQNPRHKITKRGQNVTFRCDPISEHNRLYWYRQTLGQGPEFLTYFQNEAQLEKSRLLSDRFSAERPKGSFSTLEIQRTEQGDSAMYLCASSFPLEALVQETLYFGPGTRLLVL.

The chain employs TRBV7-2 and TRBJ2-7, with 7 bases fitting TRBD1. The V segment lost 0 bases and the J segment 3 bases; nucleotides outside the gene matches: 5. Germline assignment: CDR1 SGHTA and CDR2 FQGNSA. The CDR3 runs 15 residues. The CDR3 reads CASSLADGTVYEQYF. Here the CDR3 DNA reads TGTGCCAGCAGCTTAGCGGATGGGACAGTCTACGAGCAGTACTTC.

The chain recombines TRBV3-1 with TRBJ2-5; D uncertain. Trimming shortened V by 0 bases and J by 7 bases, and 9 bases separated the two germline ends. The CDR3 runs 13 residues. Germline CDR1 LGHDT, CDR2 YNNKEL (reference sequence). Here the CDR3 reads CASSQDYPTTQYF. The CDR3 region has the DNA TGTGCCAGCAGCCAAGATTACCCGACGACCCAGTACTTC.

The CDR3 loop is CASSYSGPDRGYTF. In DNA form, the CDR3 reads TGTGCCAGCAGTTACTCCGGACCGGACCGTGGCTACACCTTC. The chain couples TRBV6-5 to TRBJ1-2; D remains ambiguous. In germline, CDR1 is MNHEY, CDR2 SVGAGI. V lost 0 bases and J 7 bases, leaving 12 bases between the germline ends. The CDR3 has 14 residues.

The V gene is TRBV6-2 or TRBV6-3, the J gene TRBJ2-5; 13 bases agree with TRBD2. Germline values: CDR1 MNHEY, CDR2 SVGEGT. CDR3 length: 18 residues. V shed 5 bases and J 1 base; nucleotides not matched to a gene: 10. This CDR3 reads CASSLGTSGDLPQETQYF. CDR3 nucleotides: TGTGCCAGCAGTCTCGGGACTAGCGGGGATCTTCCCCAAGAGACCCAGTACTTC.

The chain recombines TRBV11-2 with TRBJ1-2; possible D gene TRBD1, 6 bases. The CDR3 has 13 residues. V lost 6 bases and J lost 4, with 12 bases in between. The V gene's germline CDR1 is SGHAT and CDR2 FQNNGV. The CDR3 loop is CASRGTGIYGYTF. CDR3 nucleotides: TGTGCCAGCAGAGGTACAGGGATCTATGGCTACACCTTC.

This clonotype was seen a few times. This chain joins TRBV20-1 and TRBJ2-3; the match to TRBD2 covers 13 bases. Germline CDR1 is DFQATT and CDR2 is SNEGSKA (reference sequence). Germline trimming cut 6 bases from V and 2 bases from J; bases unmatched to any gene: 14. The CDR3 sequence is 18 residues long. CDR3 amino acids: CSALTSGGPNYYTDTQYF. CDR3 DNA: TGCAGTGCCCTGACTAGCGGGGGGCCCAACTACTACACAGATACGCAGTATTTT.

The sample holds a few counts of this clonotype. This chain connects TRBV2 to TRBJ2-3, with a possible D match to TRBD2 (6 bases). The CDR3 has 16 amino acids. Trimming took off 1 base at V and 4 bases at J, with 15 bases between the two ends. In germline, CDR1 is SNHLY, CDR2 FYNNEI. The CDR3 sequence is CASSEELGLPPDTQYF. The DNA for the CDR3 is TGTGCCAGCAGTGAAGAGTTGGGACTCCCGCCAGATACGCAGTATTTT.

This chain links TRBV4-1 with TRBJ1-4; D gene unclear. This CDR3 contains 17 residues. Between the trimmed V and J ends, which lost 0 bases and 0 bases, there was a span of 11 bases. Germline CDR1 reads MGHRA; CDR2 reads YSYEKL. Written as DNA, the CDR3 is TGCGCCAGCAGCCAAGATTTAACAATTGCAACTAATGAAAAACTGTTTTTT. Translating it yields CASSQDLTIATNEKLFF.

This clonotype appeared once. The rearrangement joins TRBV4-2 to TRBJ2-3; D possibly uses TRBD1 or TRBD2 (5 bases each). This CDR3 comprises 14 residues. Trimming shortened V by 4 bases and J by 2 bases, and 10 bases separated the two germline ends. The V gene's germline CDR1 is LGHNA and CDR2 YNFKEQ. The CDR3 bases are TGTGCCAGCAGCCCTGGGACGGACACAGATACGCAGTATTTT. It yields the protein CASSPGTDTDTQYF.

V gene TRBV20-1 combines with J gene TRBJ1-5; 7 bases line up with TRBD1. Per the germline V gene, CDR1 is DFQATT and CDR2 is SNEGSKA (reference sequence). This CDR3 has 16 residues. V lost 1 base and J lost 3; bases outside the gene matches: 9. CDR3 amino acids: CSARVPLDRLNQPQHF. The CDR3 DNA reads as TGCAGTGCTAGAGTGCCTTTGGACAGGCTCAATCAGCCCCAGCATTTT.

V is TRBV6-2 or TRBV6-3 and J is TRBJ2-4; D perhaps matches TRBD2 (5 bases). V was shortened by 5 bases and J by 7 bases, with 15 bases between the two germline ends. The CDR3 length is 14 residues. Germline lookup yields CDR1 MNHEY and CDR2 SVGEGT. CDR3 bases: TGTGCCAGCAGTGACCCCGGCACGGGGAACATTCAGTACTTC. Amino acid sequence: CASSDPGTGNIQYF.

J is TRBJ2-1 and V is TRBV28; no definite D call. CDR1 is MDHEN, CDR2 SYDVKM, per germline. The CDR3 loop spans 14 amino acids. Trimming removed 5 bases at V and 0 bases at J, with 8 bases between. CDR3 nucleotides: TGTGCCAGCAGTCGACTTAGCTCCTACAATGAGCAGTTCTTC. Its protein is CASSRLSSYNEQFF.

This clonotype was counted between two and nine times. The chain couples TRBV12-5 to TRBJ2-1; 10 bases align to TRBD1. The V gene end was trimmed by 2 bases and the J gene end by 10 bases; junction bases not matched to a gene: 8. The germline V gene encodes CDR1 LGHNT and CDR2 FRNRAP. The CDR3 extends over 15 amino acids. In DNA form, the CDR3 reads TGTGCTAGTGGTTTGTTCCGACAGGGGGCTGGGGAGCAGTTCTTC. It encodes CASGLFRQGAGEQFF.

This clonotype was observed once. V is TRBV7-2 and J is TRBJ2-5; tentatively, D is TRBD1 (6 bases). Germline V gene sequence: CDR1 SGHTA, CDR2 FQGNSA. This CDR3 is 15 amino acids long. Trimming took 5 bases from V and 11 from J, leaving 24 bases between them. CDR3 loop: CASSQQRGSYNEQYF. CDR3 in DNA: TGTGCCAGCAGCCAACAGAGGGGGTCCTACAATGAGCAGTACTTC.

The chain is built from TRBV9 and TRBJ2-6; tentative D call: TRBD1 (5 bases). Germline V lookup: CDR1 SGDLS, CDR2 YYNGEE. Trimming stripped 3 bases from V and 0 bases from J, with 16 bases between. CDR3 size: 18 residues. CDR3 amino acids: CASSGGRVPLSGANVLTF. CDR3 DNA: TGTGCCAGCAGCGGGGGCAGGGTCCCGCTCTCTGGGGCCAACGTCCTGACTTTC.

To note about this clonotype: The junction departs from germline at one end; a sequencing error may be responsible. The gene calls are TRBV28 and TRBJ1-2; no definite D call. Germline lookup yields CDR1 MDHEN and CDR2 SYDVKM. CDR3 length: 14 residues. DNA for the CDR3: TGTGCCAGCAGTTTACGGAGGGCAGGCTATGGCTGCACCTTC. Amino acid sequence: CASSLRRAGYGCTF.

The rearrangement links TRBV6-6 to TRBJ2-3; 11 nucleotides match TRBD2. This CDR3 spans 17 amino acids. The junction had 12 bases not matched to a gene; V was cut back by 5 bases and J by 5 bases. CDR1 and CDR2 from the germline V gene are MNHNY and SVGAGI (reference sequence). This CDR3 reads CASSPSLAGGRLDTQYF. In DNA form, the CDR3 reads TGTGCCAGCAGTCCCTCCTTAGCGGGGGGGCGGCTAGATACGCAGTATTTT.

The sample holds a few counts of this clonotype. This CDR3 reads CASTVTGLARNGYTF. The CDR3 DNA reads TGTGCCAGCACCGTGACAGGGCTGGCTCGTAATGGCTACACCTTC. This sequence joins TRBV7-2 and TRBJ1-2; TRBD1 matches 7 bases. The J segment lost 6 bases and the V segment lost 7 bases, leaving 14 bases of the junction unmatched. The CDR3 is made up of 15 amino acids. Germline CDR1 is SGHTA and CDR2 is FQGNSA. Supplemented by reference TRBV7-2 and TRBJ1-2, the full variable domain reads GAGVSQSPSNKVTEKGKDVELRCDPISGHTALYWYRQSLGQGLEFLIYFQGNSAPDKSGLPSDRFSAERTGGSVSTLTIQRTQQEDSAVYLCASTVTGLARNGYTFGSGTRLTVV.

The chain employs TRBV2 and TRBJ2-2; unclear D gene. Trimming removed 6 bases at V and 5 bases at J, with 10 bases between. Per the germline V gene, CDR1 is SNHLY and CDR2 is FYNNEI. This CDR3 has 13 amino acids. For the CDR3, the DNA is TGTGCCAGCAGCGGGCAACTAACCGGGGAGCTGTTTTTT. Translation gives CASSGQLTGELFF. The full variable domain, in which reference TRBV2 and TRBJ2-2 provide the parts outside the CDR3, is EPEVTQTPSHQVTQMGQEVILRCVPISNHLYFYWYRQILGQKVEFLVSFYNNEISEKSEIFDDQFSVERPDGSNFTLKIRSTKLEDSAMYFCASSGQLTGELFFGEGSRLTVL.